This T cell receptor (beta chain) was identified during a study of blood T cells in healthy people across ages. The CDR3 is 12 amino acids. Germline assignment: CDR1 MDHEN and CDR2 SYDVKM. The authors ran a second PCR of about 7 to 12 cycles using a sample-barcoded 5' primer and a J-beta primer mix. In TCRdb, the 5' RACE reads were re-called with MiXCR into one record per CDR3 protein. Found here are 600,000 or so distinct CDR3 sequences, roughly 48% of them singletons; the top ten hold roughly 25%. This clonotype has a handful of counts. This receptor was taken from a man older than 75 in good health. Material for sequencing was blood. The J gene is TRBJ2-7, the V gene TRBV28, with unresolved D. TRBJ2-5 matches the DNA end more closely, so the J call is doubtful. Here the CDR3 reads CASSFRFETQYF. DNA for the CDR3: TGTGCCAGCAGTTTCCGTTTTGAGACCCAGTACTTC.